This T cell receptor (beta chain) was captured by sequencing in a study of OX40 agonist ivuxolimab in advanced cancers. The CDR3 is 17 residues long. The V and J ends lost 5 bases and 7 bases, in that order; junction bases with no gene match: 16. Germline CDR1 SGHTA, CDR2 FQGNSA. Clones were sequenced by immunoSEQ multiplex PCR, and TCRdb holds only the in-frame ones, with some missing. This table has some 75,000 clones, approximately 85% appearing once. The gene calls are TRBV7-2 and TRBJ2-1, with 8 bases lining up with TRBD1. The specimen was CD4+ or CD8+ T cells sorted from blood, collected in a trial of the OX40 agonist ivuxolimab. This clonotype was sampled from an adult with an advanced solid tumor such as melanoma, head and neck, liver or kidney cancer. CDR3 sequence (DNA): TGTGCCAGCAGCCCAGGGCTGATAGCAGGGGGCTTAAATGAGCAGTTCTTC. This codes for CASSPGLIAGGLNEQFF. The full variable domain, its missing parts supplied by reference TRBV7-2 and TRBJ2-1, is GAGVSQSPSNKVTEKGKDVELRCDPISGHTALYWYRQSLGQGLEFLIYFQGNSAPDKSGLPSDRFSAERTGGSVSTLTIQRTQQEDSAVYLCASSPGLIAGGLNEQFFGPGTRLTVL.